The present entry profiles one T cell receptor beta chain with its context. What it binds is not known. The DNA is left out, because the CDR3 cannot be placed on it with certainty; the CDR3 is given as TCRdb lists it. The same CDR3 arises from other DNA sequences in this sample as well. This sample is part of a study of shared clonotypes between healthy human individuals. Study-wide context: Donors had three CD4 naive, three CD4 memory, two CD8 naive and one CD8 memory plate apiece.

Clones were read by immunoSEQ multiplex PCR, and TCRdb kept only the in-frame ones, dropping some. Among approximately 2,300,000 clones listed, 80% to 95% were seen once. Study-wide points: The low donor count limited represented genetic and exposure-history diversity. When compared with the clonotypes that were shared by all four sorted-subset donors, the non-shared clonotypes turned out to have lower generation probabilities.

The CDR3 numbers 13 amino acids, ends counted. The V gene's germline CDR1 is LGHNA and CDR2 YNFKEQ. The J gene is TRBJ1-1, the V gene TRBV4-2. The receptor's source is a young man in good health. Some clones in this sample may be carry-over from other donors' samples. The specimen sequenced was naive CD4+ T cells from PBMCs. Subset noted: CD45RA+ positively selected. CDR3 in amino acids: CASSRSFGDGAFF.